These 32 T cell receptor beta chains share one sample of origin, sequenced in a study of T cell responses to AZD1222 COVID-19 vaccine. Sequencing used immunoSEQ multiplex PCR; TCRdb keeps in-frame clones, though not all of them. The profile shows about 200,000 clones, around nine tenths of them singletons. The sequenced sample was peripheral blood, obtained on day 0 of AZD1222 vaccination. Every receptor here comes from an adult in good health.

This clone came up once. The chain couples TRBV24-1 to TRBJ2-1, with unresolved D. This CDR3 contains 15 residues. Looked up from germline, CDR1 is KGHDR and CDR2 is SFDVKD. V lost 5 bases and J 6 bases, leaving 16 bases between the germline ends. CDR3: CATSVLGKDSNEQFF. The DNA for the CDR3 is TGTGCCACCAGTGTCCTTGGGAAGGATAGCAATGAGCAGTTCTTC.

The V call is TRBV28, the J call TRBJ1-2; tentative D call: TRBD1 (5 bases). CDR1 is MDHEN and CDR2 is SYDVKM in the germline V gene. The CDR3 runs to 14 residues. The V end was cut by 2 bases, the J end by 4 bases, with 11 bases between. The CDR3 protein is CASSLRDGLYGYTF. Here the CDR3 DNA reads TGTGCCAGCAGTTTAAGGGACGGGCTCTATGGCTACACCTTC.

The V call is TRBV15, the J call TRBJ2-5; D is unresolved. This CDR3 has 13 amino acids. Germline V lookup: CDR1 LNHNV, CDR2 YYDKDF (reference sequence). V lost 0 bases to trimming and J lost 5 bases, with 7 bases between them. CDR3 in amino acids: CATSRDPEETQYF. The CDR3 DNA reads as TGTGCCACCAGCAGAGATCCCGAGGAGACCCAGTACTTC.

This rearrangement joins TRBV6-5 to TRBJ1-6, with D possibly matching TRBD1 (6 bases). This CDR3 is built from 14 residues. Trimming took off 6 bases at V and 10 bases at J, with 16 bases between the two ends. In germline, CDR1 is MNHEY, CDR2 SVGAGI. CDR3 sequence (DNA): TGTGCCAGCAGCTCAGGGGTTCCCTTGTCACCCCTCCACTTT. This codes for CASSSGVPLSPLHF.

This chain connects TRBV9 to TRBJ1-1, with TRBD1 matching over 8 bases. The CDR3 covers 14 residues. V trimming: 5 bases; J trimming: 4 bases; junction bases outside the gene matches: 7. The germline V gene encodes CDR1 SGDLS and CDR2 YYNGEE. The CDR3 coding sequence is TGTGCCAGCAGTTCCAGGGGGCGGGGCACTGAAGCTTTCTTT. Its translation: CASSSRGRGTEAFF.

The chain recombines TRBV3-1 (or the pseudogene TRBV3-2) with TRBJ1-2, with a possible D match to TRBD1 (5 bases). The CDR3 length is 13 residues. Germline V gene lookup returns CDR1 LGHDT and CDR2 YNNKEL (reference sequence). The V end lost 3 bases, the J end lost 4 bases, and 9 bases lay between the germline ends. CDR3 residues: CASSHRGSYGYTF. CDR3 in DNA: TGTGCCAGCAGCCATCGGGGCTCCTATGGCTACACCTTC.

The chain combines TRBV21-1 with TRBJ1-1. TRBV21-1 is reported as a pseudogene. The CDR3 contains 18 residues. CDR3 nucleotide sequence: TGTGCCAGCAGCAAAAAAGCGGTATGGGAGGAAATGAACACTGAAGCTTTCTTT. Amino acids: CASSKKAVWEEMNTEAFF.

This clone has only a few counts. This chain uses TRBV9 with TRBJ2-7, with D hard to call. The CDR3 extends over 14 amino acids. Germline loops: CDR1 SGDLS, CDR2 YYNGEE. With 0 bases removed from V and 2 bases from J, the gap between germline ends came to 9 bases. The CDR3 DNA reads TGTGCCAGCAGCGTAGATGGGGAACCCTACGAGCAGTACTTC. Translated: CASSVDGEPYEQYF.

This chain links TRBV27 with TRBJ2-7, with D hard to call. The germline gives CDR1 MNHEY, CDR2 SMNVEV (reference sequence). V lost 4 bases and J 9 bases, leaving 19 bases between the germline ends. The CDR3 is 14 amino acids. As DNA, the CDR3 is TGTGCCAGCAGTTCTCCCGACAAGCTCAGGCGGCAGTACTTC. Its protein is CASSSPDKLRRQYF.

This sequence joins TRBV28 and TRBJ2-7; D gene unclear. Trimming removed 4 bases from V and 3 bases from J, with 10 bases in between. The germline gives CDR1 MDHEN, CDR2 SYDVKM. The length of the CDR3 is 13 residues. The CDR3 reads CASSSSPIYEQYF. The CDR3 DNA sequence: TGTGCCAGCAGTTCCTCCCCCATCTACGAGCAGTACTTC.

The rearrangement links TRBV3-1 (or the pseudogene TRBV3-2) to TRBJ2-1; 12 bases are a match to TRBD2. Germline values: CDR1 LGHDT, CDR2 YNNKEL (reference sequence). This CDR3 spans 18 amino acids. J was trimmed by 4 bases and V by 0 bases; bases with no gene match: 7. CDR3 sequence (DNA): TGTGCCAGCAGCCAAGAAGGAGGACTAGCGGGGATATACAATGAGCAGTTCTTC. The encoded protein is CASSQEGGLAGIYNEQFF.

In DNA form, the CDR3 reads TGTGCCAGTAGTATAAAACTTACTAGCGGGGGCTCCTACAATGAGCAGTTCTTC. Translation: CASSIKLTSGGSYNEQFF. The chain combines TRBV19 with TRBJ2-1; TRBD2 matches 11 bases. Germline V gives CDR1 LNHDA, CDR2 SQIVND (reference sequence). The CDR3 is made up of 18 amino acids. Trimming cost V 2 bases and J 0 bases; bases outside gene matches: 6.

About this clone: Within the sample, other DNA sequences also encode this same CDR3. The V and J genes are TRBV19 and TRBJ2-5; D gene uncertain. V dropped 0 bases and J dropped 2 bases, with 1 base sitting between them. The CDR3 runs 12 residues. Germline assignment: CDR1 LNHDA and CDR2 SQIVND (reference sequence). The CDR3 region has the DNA TGTGCCAGTAGTATAGATCAAGAGACCCAGTACTTC. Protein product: CASSIDQETQYF.

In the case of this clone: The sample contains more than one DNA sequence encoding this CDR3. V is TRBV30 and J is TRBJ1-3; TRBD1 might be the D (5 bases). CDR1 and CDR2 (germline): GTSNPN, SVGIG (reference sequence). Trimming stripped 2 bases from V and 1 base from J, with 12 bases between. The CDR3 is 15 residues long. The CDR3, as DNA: TGTGCCTGGAGTCGGGACTCGGGATCTGGAAACACCATATATTTT. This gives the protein CAWSRDSGSGNTIYF.

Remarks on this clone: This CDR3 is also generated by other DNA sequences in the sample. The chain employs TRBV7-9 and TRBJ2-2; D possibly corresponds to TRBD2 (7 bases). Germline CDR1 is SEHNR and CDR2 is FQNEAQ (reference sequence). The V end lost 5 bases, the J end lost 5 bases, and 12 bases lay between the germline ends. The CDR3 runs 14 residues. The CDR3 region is CASSPRGGTGELFF. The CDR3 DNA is TGTGCCAGCAGCCCGAGGGGGGGAACCGGGGAGCTGTTTTTT.

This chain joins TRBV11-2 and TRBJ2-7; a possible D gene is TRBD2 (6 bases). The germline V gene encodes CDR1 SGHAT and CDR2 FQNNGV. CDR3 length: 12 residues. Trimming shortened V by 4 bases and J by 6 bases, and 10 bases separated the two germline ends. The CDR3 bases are TGTGCCAGCAGCTCGACTAGACCCGAGCAGTACTTC. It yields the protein CASSSTRPEQYF.

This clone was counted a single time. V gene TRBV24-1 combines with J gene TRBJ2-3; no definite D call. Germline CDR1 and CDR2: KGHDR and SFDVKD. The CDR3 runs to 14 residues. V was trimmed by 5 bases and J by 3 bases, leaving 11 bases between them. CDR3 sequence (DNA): TGTGCCACCAGTGGTCCCCCTGGGACAGATACGCAGTATTTT. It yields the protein CATSGPPGTDTQYF.

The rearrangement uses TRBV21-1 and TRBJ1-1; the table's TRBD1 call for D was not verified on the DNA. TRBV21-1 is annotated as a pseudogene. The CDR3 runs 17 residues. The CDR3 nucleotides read TGTGCCAGCAGCAAGGGATGGGAACTCCCAAGGGGCACTGAAGCTTTCTTT. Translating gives CASSKGWELPRGTEAFF.

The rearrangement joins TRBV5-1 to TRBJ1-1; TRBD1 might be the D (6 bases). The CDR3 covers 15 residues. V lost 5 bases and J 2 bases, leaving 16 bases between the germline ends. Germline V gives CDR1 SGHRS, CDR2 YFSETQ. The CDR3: CASSLTLDRNTEAFF. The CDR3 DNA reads TGCGCCAGCAGTCTTACCCTGGACAGAAACACTGAAGCTTTCTTT.

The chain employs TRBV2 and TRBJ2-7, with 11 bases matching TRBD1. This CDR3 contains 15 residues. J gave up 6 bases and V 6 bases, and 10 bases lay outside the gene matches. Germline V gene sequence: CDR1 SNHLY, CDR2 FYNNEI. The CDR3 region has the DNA TGTGCCAGCAGCGCAACCGGGACAGGGGGTGCCGAGCAGTACTTC. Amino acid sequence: CASSATGTGGAEQYF.

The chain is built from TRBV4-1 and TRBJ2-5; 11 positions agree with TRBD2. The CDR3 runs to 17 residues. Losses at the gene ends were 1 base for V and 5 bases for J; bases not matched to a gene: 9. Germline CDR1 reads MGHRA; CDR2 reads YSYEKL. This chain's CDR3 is CASSQAPSGGPSETQYF. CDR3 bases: TGCGCCAGCAGCCAAGCCCCTAGCGGGGGGCCCTCGGAGACCCAGTACTTC.

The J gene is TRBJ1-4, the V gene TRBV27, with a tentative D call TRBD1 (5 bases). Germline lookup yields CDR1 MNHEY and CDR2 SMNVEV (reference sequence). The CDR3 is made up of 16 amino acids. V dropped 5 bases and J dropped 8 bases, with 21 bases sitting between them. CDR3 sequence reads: CASSPILDTVGEKLFF. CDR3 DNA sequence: TGTGCCAGCAGTCCGATATTGGACACGGTGGGGGAAAAACTGTTTTTT.

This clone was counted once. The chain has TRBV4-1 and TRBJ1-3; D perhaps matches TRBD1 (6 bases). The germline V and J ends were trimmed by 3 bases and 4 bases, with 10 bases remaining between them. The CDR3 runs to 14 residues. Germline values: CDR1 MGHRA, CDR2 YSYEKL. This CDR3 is CASSQDRVGNTIYF. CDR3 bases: TGCGCCAGCAGCCAGGACAGAGTGGGAAACACCATATATTTT.

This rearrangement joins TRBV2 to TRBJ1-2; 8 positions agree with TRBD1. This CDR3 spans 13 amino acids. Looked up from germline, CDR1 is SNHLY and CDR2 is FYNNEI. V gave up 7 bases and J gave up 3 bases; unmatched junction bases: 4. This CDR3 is CASTGTGDYGYTF. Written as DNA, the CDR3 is TGTGCCAGCACGGGGACAGGAGACTATGGCTACACCTTC.

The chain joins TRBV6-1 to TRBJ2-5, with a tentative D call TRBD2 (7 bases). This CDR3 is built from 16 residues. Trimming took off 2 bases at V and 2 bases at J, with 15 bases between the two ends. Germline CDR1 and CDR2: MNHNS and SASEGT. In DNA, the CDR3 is TGTGCCAGCAGTGAACTGAGGGGGGGAGGACAAGAGACCCAGTACTTC. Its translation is CASSELRGGGQETQYF.

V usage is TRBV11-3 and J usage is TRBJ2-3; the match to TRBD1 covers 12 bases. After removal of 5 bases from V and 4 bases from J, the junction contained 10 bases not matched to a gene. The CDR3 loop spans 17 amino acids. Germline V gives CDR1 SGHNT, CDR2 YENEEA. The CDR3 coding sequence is TGTGCCAGCAGCCCCCAAGGGACAGGGGGCAAAGCAGATACGCAGTATTTT. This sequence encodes CASSPQGTGGKADTQYF. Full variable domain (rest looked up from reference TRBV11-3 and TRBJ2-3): EAGVVQSPRYKIIEKKQPVAFWCNPISGHNTLYWYLQNLGQGPELLIRYENEEAVDDSQLPKDRFSAERLKGVDSTLKIQPAELGDSAVYLCASSPQGTGGKADTQYFGPGTRLTVL.

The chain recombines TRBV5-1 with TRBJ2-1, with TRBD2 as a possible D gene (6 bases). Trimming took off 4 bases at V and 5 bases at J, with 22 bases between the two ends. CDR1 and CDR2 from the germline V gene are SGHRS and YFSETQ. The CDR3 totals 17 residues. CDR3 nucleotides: TGCGCCAGCAGCCCGAGGGTCGCTGCTTGGGGGGACAATGAGCAGTTCTTC. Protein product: CASSPRVAAWGDNEQFF.

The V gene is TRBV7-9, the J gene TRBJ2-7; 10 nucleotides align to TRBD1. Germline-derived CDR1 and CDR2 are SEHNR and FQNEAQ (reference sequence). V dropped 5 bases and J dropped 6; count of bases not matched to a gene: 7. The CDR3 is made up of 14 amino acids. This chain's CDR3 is CASSPGTGVREQYF. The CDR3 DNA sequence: TGTGCCAGCAGCCCCGGGACAGGGGTCCGCGAGCAGTACTTC.

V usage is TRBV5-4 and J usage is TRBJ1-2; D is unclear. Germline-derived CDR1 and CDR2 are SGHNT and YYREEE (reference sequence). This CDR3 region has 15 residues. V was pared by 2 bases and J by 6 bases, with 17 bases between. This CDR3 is CASSFGPVGKNGYTF. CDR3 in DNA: TGTGCCAGCAGCTTTGGCCCCGTGGGGAAGAATGGCTACACCTTC.

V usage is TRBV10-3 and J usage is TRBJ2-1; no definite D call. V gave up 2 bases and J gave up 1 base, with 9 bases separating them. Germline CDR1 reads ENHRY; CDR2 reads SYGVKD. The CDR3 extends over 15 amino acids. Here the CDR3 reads CAISEPGSSYNEQFF. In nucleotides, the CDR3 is TGTGCCATCAGTGAGCCCGGAAGTTCCTACAATGAGCAGTTCTTC.

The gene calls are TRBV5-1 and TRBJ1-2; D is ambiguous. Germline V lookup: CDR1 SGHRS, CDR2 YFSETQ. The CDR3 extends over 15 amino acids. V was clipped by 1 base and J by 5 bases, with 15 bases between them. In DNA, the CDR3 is TGCGCCAGCAGCTTGCTTCCGGACGGTACTTATGGCTACACCTTC. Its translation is CASSLLPDGTYGYTF.

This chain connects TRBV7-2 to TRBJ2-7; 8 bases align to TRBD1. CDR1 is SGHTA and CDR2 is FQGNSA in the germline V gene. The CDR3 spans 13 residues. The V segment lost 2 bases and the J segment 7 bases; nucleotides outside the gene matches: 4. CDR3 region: CASSLQGAGEQYF. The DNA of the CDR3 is TGTGCCAGCAGCTTACAGGGGGCGGGTGAGCAGTACTTC. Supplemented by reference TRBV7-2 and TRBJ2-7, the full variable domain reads GAGVSQSPSNKVTEKGKDVELRCDPISGHTALYWYRQSLGQGLEFLIYFQGNSAPDKSGLPSDRFSAERTGGSVSTLTIQRTQQEDSAVYLCASSLQGAGEQYFGPGTRLTVT.